The clone carrying this T cell receptor (beta chain) was counted only a few times. The data were produced by immunoSEQ multiplex PCR, yet TCRdb's version contains in-frame clones alone and is incomplete. The sample lists 200,000 to 250,000 clones, about four fifths occurring once. Germline loops: CDR1 SGDLS, CDR2 YYNGEE. Trimming shortened V by 0 bases and J by 4 bases, and 13 bases separated the two germline ends. This CDR3 comprises 15 residues. Those enrolled, adults aged roughly 18 to 90 years, came from around 24 US areas. Which cohort a participant joined came from the clinical history participants gave. The source of the sample is a study of blood T cell repertoires in COVID-19. Study-wide background: Sites in the United States, Italy and Spain provided acute and convalescent COVID-19 samples. Sample material is recorded as cDNA or gDNA derived from T cells, B-cell-depleted T cells, or PBMCs.

The sequence came from a woman aged 40 to 50 with acute COVID-19. V usage is TRBV9 and J usage is TRBJ1-1; no firm D call. The sequenced material came from PBMCs or T cells enriched from blood (not recorded which). CDR3 sequence reads: CASSVVLRWSTEAFF. The CDR3 DNA follows: TGTGCCAGCAGCGTAGTGTTACGGTGGAGCACTGAAGCTTTCTTT. The variable domain in full, completed from reference TRBV9 and TRBJ1-1, reads DSGVTQTPKHLITATGQRVTLRCSPRSGDLSVYWYQQSLDQGLQFLIQYYNGEERAKGNILERFSAQQFPDLHSELNLSSLELGDSALYFCASSVVLRWSTEAFFGQGTRLTVV.